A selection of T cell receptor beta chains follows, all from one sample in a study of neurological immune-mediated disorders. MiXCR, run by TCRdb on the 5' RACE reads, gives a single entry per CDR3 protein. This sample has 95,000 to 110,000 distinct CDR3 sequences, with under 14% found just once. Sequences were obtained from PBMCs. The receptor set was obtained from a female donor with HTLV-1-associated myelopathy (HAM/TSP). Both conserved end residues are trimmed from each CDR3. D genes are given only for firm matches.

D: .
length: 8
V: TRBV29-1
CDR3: SVEGNEQF

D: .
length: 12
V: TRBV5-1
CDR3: ASSYSTGNTEAF

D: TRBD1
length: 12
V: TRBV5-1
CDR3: ASSLWTGGYEQY

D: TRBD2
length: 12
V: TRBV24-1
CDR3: ATKPGTTLYEQY

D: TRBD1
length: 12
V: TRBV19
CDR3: ASSIDRGTTEAF

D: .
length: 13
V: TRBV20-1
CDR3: SARDPGGGGNEQF

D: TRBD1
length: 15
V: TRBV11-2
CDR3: ASSPRTGGAYNSPLH

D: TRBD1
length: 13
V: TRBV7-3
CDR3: ASSWTGSRPDTQY

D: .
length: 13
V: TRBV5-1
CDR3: ASSLGQAVGTEAF

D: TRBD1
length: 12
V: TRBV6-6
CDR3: ASRLTGEYAEAF

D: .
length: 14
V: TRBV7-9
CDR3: ASSSPHRGGSDEQF

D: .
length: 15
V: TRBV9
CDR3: ASSVEEFREGDTEAF

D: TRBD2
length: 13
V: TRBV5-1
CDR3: ASSSRLAGYNEQF

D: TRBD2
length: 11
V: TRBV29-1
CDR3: SVDSGGHVEQF

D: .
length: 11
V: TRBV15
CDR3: ATSRDTAYEQY

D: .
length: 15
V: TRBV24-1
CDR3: ATSPSDGHLNTGELF

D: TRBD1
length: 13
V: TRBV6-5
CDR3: ASSERTGLPYEQY

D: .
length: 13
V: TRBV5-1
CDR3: ASSLGPAGANVLT

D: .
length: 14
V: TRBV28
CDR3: ASREHGASTNYGYT

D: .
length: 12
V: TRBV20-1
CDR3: SARDRQKNTEAF

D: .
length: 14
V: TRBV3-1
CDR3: ASSARRDSGANVLT

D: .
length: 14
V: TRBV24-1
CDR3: ATSDPMRQSTDTQY

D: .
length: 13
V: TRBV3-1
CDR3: ASSHQTKGVSEQY

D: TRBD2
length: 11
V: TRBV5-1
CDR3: ASTPLAGGLEF

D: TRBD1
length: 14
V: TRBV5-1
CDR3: ASSHEAGQGYNEQF

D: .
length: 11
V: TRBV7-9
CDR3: ASRSANTDTQY

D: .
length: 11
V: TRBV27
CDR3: ASSTKSSYEQY

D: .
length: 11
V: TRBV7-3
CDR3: ASSLREYNEQF

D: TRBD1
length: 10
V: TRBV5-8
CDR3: ASSLDRGELF

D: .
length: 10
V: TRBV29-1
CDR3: SVKTDTDTQY

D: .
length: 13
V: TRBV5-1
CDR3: ASSLASGGHGGYT

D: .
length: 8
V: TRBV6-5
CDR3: ASKKETQY

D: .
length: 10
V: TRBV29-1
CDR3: SVGWRRNEQF

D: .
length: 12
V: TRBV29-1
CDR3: SVVRGARGNEQF

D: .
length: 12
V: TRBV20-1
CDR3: SAPAQQGGYRAF

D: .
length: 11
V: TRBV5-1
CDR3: ASSRDIGNEQF

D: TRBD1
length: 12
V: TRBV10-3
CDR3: AISDGQGVQTQY

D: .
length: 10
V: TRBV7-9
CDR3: ASRGRADTQY

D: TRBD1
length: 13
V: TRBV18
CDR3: ASSLRDRSYNEQF

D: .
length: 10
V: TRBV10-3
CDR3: AISESLTGQF

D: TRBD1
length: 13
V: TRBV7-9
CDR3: ASRRQGSRAYEQY

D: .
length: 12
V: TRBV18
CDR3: ASSPSGAKNIQY

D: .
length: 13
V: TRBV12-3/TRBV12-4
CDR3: ASRPRGDSPYERY

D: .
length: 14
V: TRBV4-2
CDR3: ASRPLDGSSTDTQY

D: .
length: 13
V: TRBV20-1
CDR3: SARDIRGGNEKLF

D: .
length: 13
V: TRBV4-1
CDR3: ASSQAQVNTGELF

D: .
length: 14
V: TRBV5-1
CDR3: ASSLGQGLGNTEAF

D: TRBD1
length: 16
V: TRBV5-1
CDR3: ASSTSPQGPTYNSPLH

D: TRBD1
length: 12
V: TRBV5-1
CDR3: ASSLDRGYYGYT

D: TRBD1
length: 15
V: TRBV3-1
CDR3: ASSQAGTGGRNQPQH